This T cell receptor beta chain was documented in a study of CD8 T cells in Susac syndrome (dated by TCRdb to about 2019). Regarding the study in general: Whether CD8+ T cell activation and differentiation in Susac syndrome was antigen driven was tested using repertoire sequencing. Results and caveats for the whole study, not just this receptor: The TCR sequencing and HLA analysis was acknowledged to have included a relatively small number of individuals.

Trimming takes 7 bases off V and 3 bases off J; junction bases not matched to a gene: 9. The germline V gene encodes CDR1 MGHDK and CDR2 SYGVNS. Inclusive of the bounding cysteine and phenylalanine, the CDR3 is 15 residues long. The CDR3 DNA has 45 bases and is translated from base 1. Peripheral blood CD8+ and CD4+ T cells from healthy donors, Susac syndrome patients and multiple sclerosis patients were profiled by high-throughput TCR beta sequencing. The healthy donors served as controls matched for age and sex. Bulk CD8+ and CD4+ T cells were purified by magnetic negative isolation, whereas CD8+ TEMRA cells were enriched by FACS. Blood was collected in EDTA tubes and processed within 24 hours, with PBMCs isolated through density gradient centrifugation. PBMCs intended for TCR sequencing were frozen in liquid nitrogen and were later thawed in a 37 degrees C water bath. A purity of at least 90% was achieved for sorted or isolated CD4+, CD8+ and CD8+ TEMRA cells.

RNA was extracted using the RNeasy kit, and about 0.45 to 1 microgram was reverse transcribed with random hexamers. TCR beta CDR3 regions were amplified with the immunoSEQ multiplex PCR assay covering 54 Vbeta and 13 Jbeta segments. PCR amplification bias was corrected using a synthetic template baseline for primer optimization and computational correction. The published analysis was carried out like this. Reads were annotated to V, D and J genes according to IMGT and were analyzed with immunoSEQ Analyzer, with only productive sequences retained. To calculate clonality, Shannon entropy was normalized by log2 of the number of productive unique sequences and then subtracted from one. Public and private clones were assessed among the 100 most prevalent clones of each patient and control. Clones were defined as Susac-specific if absent from the healthy and MS cohorts, from roughly 1,100 published viral clones and from other ImmuneACCESS disease sequences. TCRdb reprocessed the public reads (quality trimming at Q25 with fastp, clone calling with MiXCR) and kept in-frame beta chains. Each entry merges the rows of one CDR3 protein and shows their most common DNA and genes. These V and J calls derive from TCRdb rather than the authors' analysis. The sample has more than 95,000 distinct CDR3 sequences on record, 90% to 95% of them singletons. The top ten clonotypes cover roughly 0.087% of the sample.

As for this clonotype: Its binding antigen is unknown. Base qualities are not provided; no much larger clone lies one nucleotide away.

In this chain, TRBV25-1 is recombined with TRBJ2-1, with TRBD2 identical over 7 junction bases. The clonotype was recovered from a human donor in good health. Sequenced sample: CD4+ T cells from PBMCs. The bases read TGTGCCAGCAACCCCTCCAGCGGGAACTACAATGAGCAGTTCTTC. Its amino acids are CASNPSSGNYNEQFF.